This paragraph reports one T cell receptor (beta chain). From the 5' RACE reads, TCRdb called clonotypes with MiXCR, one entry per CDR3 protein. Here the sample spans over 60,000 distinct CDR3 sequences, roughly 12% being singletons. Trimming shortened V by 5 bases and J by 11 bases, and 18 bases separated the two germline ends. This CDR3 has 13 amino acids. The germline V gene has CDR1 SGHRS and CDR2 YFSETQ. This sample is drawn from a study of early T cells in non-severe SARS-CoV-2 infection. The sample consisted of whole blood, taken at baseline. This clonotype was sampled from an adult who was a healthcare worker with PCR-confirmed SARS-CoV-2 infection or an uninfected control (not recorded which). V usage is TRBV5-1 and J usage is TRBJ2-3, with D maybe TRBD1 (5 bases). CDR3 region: CASRMDTRDVQYF. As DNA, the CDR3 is TGCGCCAGCAGGATGGACACCCGAGACGTGCAGTATTTT. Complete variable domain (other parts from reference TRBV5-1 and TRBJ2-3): KAGVTQTPRYLIKTRGQQVTLSCSPISGHRSVSWYQQTPGQGLQFLFEYFSETQRNKGNFPGRFSGRQFSNSRSEMNVSTLELGDSALYLCASRMDTRDVQYFGPGTRLTVL.